Below, 28 T cell receptor beta chains from the same sample are listed, as sequenced in a study of neurological immune-mediated disorders. Each CDR3 protein is one row after TCRdb ran MiXCR on the 5' RACE reads. The sample contains fewer than 85,000 distinct CDR3 sequences, approximately 5% of which appear only once. The sequencing sample was made of PBMCs. These receptors all come from a woman between 65 and 79 years old with multiple sclerosis.

The table lists this clonotype with many counts. The V gene is TRBV10-3, the J gene TRBJ2-3; D is undetermined. V was pared by 8 bases and J by 2 bases, with 8 bases between. The V gene's germline CDR1 is ENHRY and CDR2 SYGVKD. The CDR3 is made up of 12 amino acids. The CDR3 DNA reads as TGTGCCATCGGATCGAACACAGATACGCAGTATTTT. Encoded protein: CAIGSNTDTQYF.

This clonotype was seen many times. This chain links TRBV12-3 or TRBV12-4 with TRBJ2-1; 8 bases match TRBD1. The CDR3 consists of 14 residues. The junction had 7 bases not matched to a gene; V was cut back by 5 bases and J by 7 bases. The CDR3 sequence is CASSQDRAKNEQFF. The CDR3 coding sequence is TGTGCCAGCAGTCAGGACAGGGCGAAGAATGAGCAGTTCTTC.

This clonotype came up many times. This chain links TRBV5-1 with TRBJ2-3; 12 nucleotides line up with TRBD2. The CDR3 extends over 16 amino acids. V shed 1 base and J 4 bases; nucleotides not matched to a gene: 4. CDR1 and CDR2 (germline): SGHRS, YFSETQ. CDR3 in amino acids: CASSLPTSGSADTQYF. In DNA, the CDR3 is TGCGCCAGCAGCTTGCCGACTAGCGGGAGCGCAGATACGCAGTATTTT.

The sample holds many counts of this clonotype. The chain is built from TRBV4-2 and TRBJ2-5, with 13 bases lining up with TRBD2. The CDR3 sequence is 17 residues long. V shed 1 base and J 4 bases; nucleotides not matched to a gene: 6. Per the germline V gene, CDR1 is LGHNA and CDR2 is YNFKEQ. In DNA, the CDR3 is TGTGCCAGCAGCCAAGGGACTAGCGGGAGAGGGGCAGAGACCCAGTACTTC. It is translated as CASSQGTSGRGAETQYF.

The sample holds many counts of this clonotype. This chain connects TRBV3-1 to TRBJ1-1; D is ambiguous. V was cut by 2 bases and J by 1 base, with 5 bases left in between. The CDR3 sequence is 13 residues long. Germline CDR1 LGHDT, CDR2 YNNKEL (reference sequence). The CDR3 spells CASSQSANTEAFF. DNA for the CDR3: TGTGCCAGCAGCCAAAGCGCGAACACTGAAGCTTTCTTT.

In this sample, this clonotype turned up many times. CDR3 DNA: TGTGCCAGCAGGCCGCAGGGACGGAGCACTGAAGCTTTCTTT. This gives the protein CASRPQGRSTEAFF. The chain has TRBV12-3 or TRBV12-4 and TRBJ1-1; a weak D match, TRBD1 (5 bases). V was trimmed by 6 bases and J by 4 bases, leaving 15 bases between them. The CDR3 sequence is 14 residues long.

In its sample, this clonotype was seen many times. The CDR3 region has the DNA TGTGCCAGCAGTTACTCTATTACTAGCGGGAGCTCCTACGAGCAGTACTTC. Its translation is CASSYSITSGSSYEQYF. The rearrangement uses TRBV6-6 and TRBJ2-7; 11 bases fit TRBD2. The CDR3 has 17 amino acids. Germline values: CDR1 MNHNY, CDR2 SVGAGI (reference sequence). With V trimmed by 0 bases and J by 0 bases, 4 bases remained unmatched.

This clonotype was counted ten times or more. The V gene is TRBV7-6, the J gene TRBJ2-3; 10 nucleotides agree with TRBD2. This CDR3 has 15 amino acids. Trimming removed 7 bases from V and 3 bases from J; junction bases left unmatched: 7. Germline V gene lookup returns CDR1 SGHVS and CDR2 FNYEAQ. The CDR3 DNA reads as TGTGCCAGCACGGTAGCGGGAGGTGGTACAGATACGCAGTATTTT. Protein: CASTVAGGGTDTQYF.

About this clonotype itself: This is likely a read error, given that the CDR3 carries no conserved phenylalanine or tryptophan at its end. V is TRBV12-3 or TRBV12-4 and J is TRBJ2-7, with D possibly TRBD1 on 5 matching bases. Between the trimmed V and J ends, which lost 4 bases and 9 bases, there was a span of 13 bases. The CDR3 loop spans 12 amino acids. The CDR3 is CASSSAGLGQYN. As DNA, the CDR3 is TGTGCCAGCAGTTCCGCAGGGTTGGGGCAGTACAAC.

This clonotype was found many times. J is TRBJ2-1 and V is TRBV6-2 or TRBV6-3; D call uncertain. The V gene's germline CDR1 is MNHEY and CDR2 SVGEGT. The CDR3 contains 12 residues. V gave up 2 bases and J gave up 4 bases, with 3 bases separating them. CDR3 coding DNA: TGTGCCAGCAGTTACGCTTACAATGAGCAGTTCTTC. Protein product: CASSYAYNEQFF.

This clonotype was recorded at least ten times. CDR3 protein: CASTQTSGGGTQYF. For the CDR3, the DNA is TGTGCCAGCACCCAGACTAGCGGAGGGGGGACCCAGTACTTC. The chain recombines TRBV7-2 with TRBJ2-5; TRBD2 aligns across 9 bases. This CDR3 has 14 amino acids. Germline V gene sequence: CDR1 SGHTA, CDR2 FQGNSA. After removal of 7 bases from V and 7 bases from J, the junction contained 10 bases not matched to a gene.

This clonotype was seen repeatedly, ten times or more. The chain employs TRBV5-1 and TRBJ2-1, with D maybe TRBD1 (5 bases). Per the germline V gene, CDR1 is SGHRS and CDR2 is YFSETQ. CDR3 size: 16 residues. V shed 4 bases and J shed 6 bases, with 20 bases lying between them. The CDR3 protein is CASSPKGQGWGNEQFF. The CDR3 DNA is TGCGCCAGCAGCCCCAAAGGTCAGGGATGGGGCAATGAGCAGTTCTTC.

At least ten counts were recorded for this clonotype. At one of its ends the junction is not consistent with the germline gene, which may arise from a read error. J is TRBJ1-4 and V is TRBV20-1; no reliable D call. The CDR3 covers 12 residues. Germline V gene data show CDR1 as DFQATT and CDR2 as SNEGSKA (reference sequence). The DNA of the CDR3 is TGCAGTGCTAGAGATAGAAAAGAACCCCCGTATTTT. Protein product: CSARDRKEPPYF.

The sample holds a few counts of this clonotype. This chain connects TRBV7-6 to TRBJ2-2; D may be TRBD2 (5 bases). The CDR3 is made up of 17 amino acids. V dropped 1 base and J dropped 0 bases, with 12 bases sitting between them. In germline, CDR1 is SGHVS, CDR2 FNYEAQ. This chain's CDR3 is CASSLEVASPNTGELFF. CDR3 sequence (DNA): TGTGCCAGCAGCTTAGAGGTGGCTAGCCCGAACACCGGGGAGCTGTTTTTT.

This clonotype has ten or more counts. This chain links TRBV5-1 with TRBJ2-7; perhaps TRBD2 as D (6 bases). Trimming left V 2 bases short and J 5 bases short, with 20 bases between. This CDR3 has 16 residues. Germline V gene sequence: CDR1 SGHRS, CDR2 YFSETQ. For the CDR3, the DNA is TGCGCCAGCAGCTTAACCATTGCTAGCGTTGGGGACGAGCAGTACTTC. This encodes CASSLTIASVGDEQYF.

The rearrangement links TRBV12-3 or TRBV12-4 to TRBJ2-1; the D is unclear. CDR3 length equals 13 residues. Trimming left V 3 bases short and J 9 bases short, with 12 bases between. The CDR3 loop reads CASSLFLTGEQFF. CDR3 nucleotide sequence: TGTGCCAGCAGTTTGTTCCTTACTGGTGAGCAGTTCTTC.

This clonotype was counted at least ten times. This chain joins TRBV27 and TRBJ2-3; D possibly matches TRBD1 or TRBD2 (5 bases each). V was clipped by 4 bases and J by 0 bases, with 14 bases between them. There are 16 residues in the CDR3. Germline V gene sequence: CDR1 MNHEY, CDR2 SMNVEV (reference sequence). Here the CDR3 DNA reads TGTGCCAGCAGTTGGGACGGGAAGCCTAGCACAGATACGCAGTATTTT. Protein sequence: CASSWDGKPSTDTQYF.

This chain links TRBV5-1 with TRBJ1-1; D might be TRBD1 (6 bases). V was trimmed by 3 bases and J by 4 bases, leaving 13 bases between them. CDR3 length equals 14 residues. Germline V gene lookup returns CDR1 SGHRS and CDR2 YFSETQ. The CDR3 DNA follows: TGCGCCAGCAGCTCGGGACACCTGGGCACTGAAGCTTTCTTT. This gives the protein CASSSGHLGTEAFF.

This clonotype was detected ten times or more. The V and J genes are TRBV5-1 and TRBJ1-5; 10 bases are shared with TRBD1. The CDR3 totals 15 residues. Germline loops: CDR1 SGHRS, CDR2 YFSETQ. With 4 bases clipped from V and 8 bases from J, the junction kept 9 bases outside the gene matches. CDR3 protein: CASSRGQGPTEPQHF. CDR3 nucleotide sequence: TGCGCCAGCAGCCGGGGACAGGGGCCTACTGAGCCCCAGCATTTT.

This clonotype was recorded many times. The chain joins TRBV27 to TRBJ1-1, with D unclear. CDR1 and CDR2 (germline): MNHEY, SMNVEV (reference sequence). Trimming pared 5 bases from V and 3 bases from J, leaving 10 bases between. The CDR3 loop spans 13 amino acids. CDR3 loop: CASSTNGDTEAFF. CDR3 coding DNA: TGTGCCAGCAGTACGAACGGAGACACTGAAGCTTTCTTT.

The sample holds many counts of this clonotype. Mismatch with germline at one junction end may stem from a read error. CDR3 in amino acids: CASRYYSRQAGSYEQYF. DNA of the CDR3: TGTGCCAGCAGATACTACTCCAGACAGGCGGGTTCCTACGAGCAGTACTTC. The rearrangement uses TRBV6-2 or TRBV6-3 and TRBJ2-7; TRBD1 is a possible D gene (6 bases). CDR1 is MNHEY and CDR2 is SVGEGT in the germline V gene. The CDR3 length is 17 residues.

This clonotype was seen repeatedly, ten times or more. The rearrangement links TRBV29-1 to TRBJ1-2; 11 bases are shared with TRBD1. Germline assignment: CDR1 SQVTM and CDR2 ANQGSEA. V shed 8 bases, J shed 4 bases, and the junction held 3 bases outside the gene matches. CDR3 size: 12 residues. The CDR3 loop reads CSLGTGGYGYTF. The CDR3 coding sequence is TGCAGCCTGGGGACAGGGGGCTATGGCTACACCTTC.

This clonotype showed up many times. CDR3 amino acids: CASSTSGRGLFNTEAFF. The CDR3 bases are TGTGCCAGCAGTACCTCGGGCAGGGGATTATTCAACACTGAAGCTTTCTTT. The chain recombines TRBV6-1 with TRBJ1-1; the D gene is possibly TRBD1 (6 bases). This CDR3 has 17 amino acids. Trimming pared 5 bases from V and 2 bases from J, leaving 21 bases between. Per germline, CDR1 MNHNS and CDR2 SASEGT.

At least ten counts were recorded for this clonotype. The chain has TRBV7-2 and TRBJ2-2; TRBD2 aligns across 7 bases. Germline values: CDR1 SGHTA, CDR2 FQGNSA. This CDR3 is 14 amino acids long. Unmatched junction bases numbered 4, after V lost 4 bases and J lost 5 bases. CDR3 protein: CASSSGTNTGELFF. Written as DNA, the CDR3 is TGTGCCAGCAGCTCCGGGACTAATACCGGGGAGCTGTTTTTT.

The chain has TRBV20-1 and TRBJ1-2; D is unclear. This CDR3 region has 12 residues. Per the germline V gene, CDR1 is DFQATT and CDR2 is SNEGSKA (reference sequence). The V end was cut by 7 bases, the J end by 4 bases, with 13 bases between. This chain's CDR3 is CSVTSGSYGYTF. In DNA, the CDR3 is TGCAGTGTCACGTCCGGGAGCTATGGCTACACCTTC.

This clonotype was detected many times. The gene calls are TRBV6-5 and TRBJ2-1, with TRBD2 as a possible D gene (5 bases). Germline V gene lookup returns CDR1 MNHEY and CDR2 SVGAGI. There are 13 residues in the CDR3. The V end was cut by 6 bases, the J end by 7 bases, with 13 bases between. The chain's CDR3 is CASRAFPGNEQFF. The CDR3 nucleotides read TGTGCCAGCAGGGCATTTCCGGGGAATGAGCAGTTCTTC.

This clonotype appeared many times. The rearrangement links TRBV5-1 to TRBJ1-6; TRBD1 matches at 9 bases. V trimming: 4 bases; J trimming: 7 bases; junction bases outside the gene matches: 3. The germline V gene encodes CDR1 SGHRS and CDR2 YFSETQ. The CDR3 consists of 14 residues. The CDR3 protein is CASSPGQGNSPLHF. The CDR3 region has the DNA TGCGCCAGCAGCCCCGGACAGGGGAATTCACCCCTCCACTTT.

This clonotype was counted between two and nine times. This rearrangement joins TRBV3-1 to TRBJ2-5; the D is unclear. The V gene's germline CDR1 is LGHDT and CDR2 YNNKEL (reference sequence). The CDR3 has 16 residues. Trimming removed 1 base from V and 1 base from J, with 13 bases in between. The CDR3 is CASSQGTTTLQETQYF. The CDR3 coding sequence is TGTGCCAGCAGCCAAGGGACGACCACCCTCCAAGAGACCCAGTACTTC.